The following is a T cell receptor beta chain sequence with its context. Its antigen is as yet unknown. This specimen belongs to a study of identical twins. Study conclusions and caveats: Diverse VJ usage suggested most zero-insertion clonotypes were not invariant T cells. Without tracking the same donors, conclusions rested on cross-sectional statistical analysis.

The J segment lost 7 bases and the V segment lost 4 bases, leaving 14 bases of the junction unmatched. The germline gives CDR1 SGHAT, CDR2 FQDESV (reference sequence). CDR3 length: 16 residues. A universal primer binding site was introduced by template switching. The final cDNA contained unique molecular identifiers. TCRdb redid the calling of the 5' RACE reads with MiXCR, one entry per CDR3 protein. The top ten clones hold under 4.5% of a sample with 250,000 or so distinct CDR3 sequences, roughly 13% of them seen once. This sample was also put to use in a study of yellow fever vaccine responses in identical twins.

The J gene is TRBJ2-3, the V gene TRBV11-1; TRBD1 matches 7 bases. The material sequenced was memory (CD45RO+) T cells sorted from blood. The source of this sequence is a woman aged 18-30 years in good health. In DNA form, the CDR3 reads TGTGCCAGCAGCTCCTGGGACAGCCCCTCGTTTAATACGCAGTATTTT. Protein: CASSSWDSPSFNTQYF. Supplemented by reference TRBV11-1 and TRBJ2-3, the full variable domain reads EAEVAQSPRYKITEKSQAVAFWCDPISGHATLYWYRQILGQGPELLVQFQDESVVDDSQLPKDRFSAERLKGVDSTLKIQPAELGDSAMYLCASSSWDSPSFNTQYFGPGTRLTVL.